The source of this T cell receptor beta chain is a study of T cell clones after liver transplantation. Study-wide context: Immunosuppression withdrawal was tried within 2 years after liver transplantation in this trial. Post-transplant blood was tracked for graft-donor-reactive T cell clones identified in a pre-transplant mixed lymphocyte reaction. Patients counted as tolerant after at least one year off all immunosuppression, enzymes not exceeding twice normal.

Thawed unstimulated PBMCs were FACS-sorted by CD3, CD4 and CD8 into two populations. The protocol was immunoSEQ multiplex PCR, while the TCRdb copy is restricted to in-frame clones and leaves out a portion. The data hold around 76,000 clones, with over 70% observed a single time. CDR1 SQVTM and CDR2 ANQGSEA come from the germline V gene. The trim removed 7 bases at V and 0 bases at J, leaving 7 bases unmatched. The CDR3 is 15 amino acids. Sequencing used CD4+ T cells from blood, obtained 12 months after liver transplant. The source is a human patient who received a liver transplant. Some of the T cells might come from the graft donor. The J gene is TRBJ2-4, the V gene TRBV29-1, with 9 bases matching TRBD2. The CDR3 sequence: CSASSGVLAKNIQYF. Written as DNA, the CDR3 is TGCAGCGCTTCTAGCGGGGTTCTAGCCAAAAACATTCAGTACTTC.